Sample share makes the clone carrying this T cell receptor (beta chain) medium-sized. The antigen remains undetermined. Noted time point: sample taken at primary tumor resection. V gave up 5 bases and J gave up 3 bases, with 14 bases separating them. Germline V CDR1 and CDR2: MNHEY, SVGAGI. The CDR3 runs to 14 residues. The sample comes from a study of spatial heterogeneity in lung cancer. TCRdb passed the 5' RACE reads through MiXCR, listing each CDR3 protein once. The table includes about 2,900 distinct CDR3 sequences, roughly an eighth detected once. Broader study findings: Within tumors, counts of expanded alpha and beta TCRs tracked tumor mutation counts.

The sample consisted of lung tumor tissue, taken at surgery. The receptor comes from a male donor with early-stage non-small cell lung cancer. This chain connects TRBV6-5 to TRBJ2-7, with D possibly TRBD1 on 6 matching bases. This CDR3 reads CASSGTTGNYEQYF. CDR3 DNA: TGTGCCAGCAGTGGGACCACAGGGAACTACGAGCAGTACTTC.